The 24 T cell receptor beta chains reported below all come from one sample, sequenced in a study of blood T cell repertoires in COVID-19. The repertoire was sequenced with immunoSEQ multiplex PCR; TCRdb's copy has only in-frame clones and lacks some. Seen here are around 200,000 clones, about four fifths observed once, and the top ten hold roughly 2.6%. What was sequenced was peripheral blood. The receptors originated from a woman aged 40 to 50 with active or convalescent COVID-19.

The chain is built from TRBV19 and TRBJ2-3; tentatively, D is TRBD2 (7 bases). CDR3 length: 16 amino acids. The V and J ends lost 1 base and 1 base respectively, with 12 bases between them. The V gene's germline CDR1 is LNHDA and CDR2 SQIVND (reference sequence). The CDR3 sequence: CASSIGGGGGTDTQYF. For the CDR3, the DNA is TGTGCCAGTAGTATAGGAGGGGGGGGAGGCACAGATACGCAGTATTTT.

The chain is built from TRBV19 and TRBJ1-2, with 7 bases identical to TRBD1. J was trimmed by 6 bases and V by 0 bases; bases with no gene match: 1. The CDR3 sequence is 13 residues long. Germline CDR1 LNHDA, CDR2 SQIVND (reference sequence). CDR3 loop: CASSIDQGDGYTF. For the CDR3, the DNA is TGTGCCAGTAGTATAGACCAGGGGGATGGCTACACCTTC.

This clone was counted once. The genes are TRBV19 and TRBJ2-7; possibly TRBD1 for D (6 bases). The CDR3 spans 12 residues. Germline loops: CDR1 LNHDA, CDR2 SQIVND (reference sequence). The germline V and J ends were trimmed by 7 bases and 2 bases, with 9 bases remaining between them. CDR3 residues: CASTGDAYEQYF. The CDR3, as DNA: TGTGCCAGTACAGGGGACGCCTACGAGCAGTACTTC.

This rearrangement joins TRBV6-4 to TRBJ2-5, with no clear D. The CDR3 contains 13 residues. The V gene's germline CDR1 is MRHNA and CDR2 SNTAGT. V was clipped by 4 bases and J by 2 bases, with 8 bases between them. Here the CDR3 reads CASSARVQETQYF. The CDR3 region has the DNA TGTGCCAGCAGTGCCCGCGTACAAGAGACCCAGTACTTC.

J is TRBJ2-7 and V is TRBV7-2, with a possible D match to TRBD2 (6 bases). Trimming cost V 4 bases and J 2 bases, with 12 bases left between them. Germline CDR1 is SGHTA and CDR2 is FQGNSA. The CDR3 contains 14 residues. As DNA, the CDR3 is TGTGCCAGCAGCTGGGGACTTCGAACCTACGAGCAGTACTTC. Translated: CASSWGLRTYEQYF.

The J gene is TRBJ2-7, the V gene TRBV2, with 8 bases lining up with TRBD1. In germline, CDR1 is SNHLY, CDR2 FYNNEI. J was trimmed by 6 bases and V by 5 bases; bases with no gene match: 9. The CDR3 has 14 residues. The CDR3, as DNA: TGTGCCAGCAGTCCCCGGACAGGGTTCGGCGAGCAGTACTTC. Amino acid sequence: CASSPRTGFGEQYF.

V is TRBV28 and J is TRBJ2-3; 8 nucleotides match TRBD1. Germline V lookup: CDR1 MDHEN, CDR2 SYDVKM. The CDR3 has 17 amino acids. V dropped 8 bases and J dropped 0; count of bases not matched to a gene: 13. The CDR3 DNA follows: TGTGCCAGCGGGAGCAGCAGGGGGCGAAGGAGCACAGATACGCAGTATTTT. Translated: CASGSSRGRRSTDTQYF.

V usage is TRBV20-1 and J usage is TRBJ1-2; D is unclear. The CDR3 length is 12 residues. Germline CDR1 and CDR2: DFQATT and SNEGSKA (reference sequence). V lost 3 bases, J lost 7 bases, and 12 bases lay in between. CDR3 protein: CSASVAGTGYTF. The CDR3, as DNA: TGCAGTGCTAGTGTCGCTGGCACTGGCTACACCTTC.

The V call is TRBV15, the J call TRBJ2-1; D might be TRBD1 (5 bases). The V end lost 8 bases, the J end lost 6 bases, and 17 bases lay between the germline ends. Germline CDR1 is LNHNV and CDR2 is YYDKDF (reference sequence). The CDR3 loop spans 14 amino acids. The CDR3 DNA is TGTGCCACCCGTGGACATCAGGTGGGCAATGAGCAGTTCTTC. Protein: CATRGHQVGNEQFF.

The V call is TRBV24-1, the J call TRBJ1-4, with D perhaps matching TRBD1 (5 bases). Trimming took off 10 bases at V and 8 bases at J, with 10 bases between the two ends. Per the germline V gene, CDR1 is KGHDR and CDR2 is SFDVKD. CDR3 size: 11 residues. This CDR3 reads CATGEGEKLFF. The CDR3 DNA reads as TGTGCCACAGGGGAAGGGGAAAAACTGTTTTTT.

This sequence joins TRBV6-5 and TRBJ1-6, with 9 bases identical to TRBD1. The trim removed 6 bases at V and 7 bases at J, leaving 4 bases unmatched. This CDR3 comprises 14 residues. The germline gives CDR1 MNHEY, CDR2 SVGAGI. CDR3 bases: TGTGCCAGCAGGTCGGGACAGGGCAATTCACCCCTCCACTTT. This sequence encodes CASRSGQGNSPLHF.

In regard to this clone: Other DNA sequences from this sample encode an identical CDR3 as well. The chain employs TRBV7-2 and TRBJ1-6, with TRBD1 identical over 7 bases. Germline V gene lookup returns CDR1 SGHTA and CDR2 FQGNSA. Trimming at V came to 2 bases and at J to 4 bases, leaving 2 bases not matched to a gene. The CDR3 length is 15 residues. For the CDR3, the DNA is TGTGCCAGCAGCTTAACAGGGGTATATAATTCACCCCTCCACTTT. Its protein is CASSLTGVYNSPLHF.

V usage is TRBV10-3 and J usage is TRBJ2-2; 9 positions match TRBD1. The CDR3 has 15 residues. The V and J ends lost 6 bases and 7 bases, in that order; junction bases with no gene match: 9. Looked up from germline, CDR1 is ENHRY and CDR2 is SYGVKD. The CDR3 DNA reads TGTGCCATCAGGGGACAGGGAACAACAGGCGGGGAGCTGTTTTTT. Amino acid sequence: CAIRGQGTTGGELFF.

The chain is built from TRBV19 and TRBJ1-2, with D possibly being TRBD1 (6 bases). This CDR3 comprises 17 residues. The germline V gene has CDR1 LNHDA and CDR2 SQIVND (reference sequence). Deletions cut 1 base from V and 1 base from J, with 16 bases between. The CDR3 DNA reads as TGTGCCAGTAGTATAGGGGGGGGCAGAACAATTAACTATGGCTACACCTTC. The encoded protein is CASSIGGGRTINYGYTF.

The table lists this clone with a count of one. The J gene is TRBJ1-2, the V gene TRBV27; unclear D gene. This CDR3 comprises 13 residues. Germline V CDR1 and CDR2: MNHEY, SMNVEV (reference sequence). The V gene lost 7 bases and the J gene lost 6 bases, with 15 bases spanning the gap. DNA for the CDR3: TGTGCCAGCACAACCAGGAATCGGCATGGCTACACCTTC. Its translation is CASTTRNRHGYTF.

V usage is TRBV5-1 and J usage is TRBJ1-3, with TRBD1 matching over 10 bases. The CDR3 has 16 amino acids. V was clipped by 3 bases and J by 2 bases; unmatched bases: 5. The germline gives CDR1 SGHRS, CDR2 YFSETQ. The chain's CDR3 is CASSSGQGSAGNTIYF. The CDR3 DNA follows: TGCGCCAGCAGCTCGGGACAGGGGAGCGCTGGAAACACCATATATTTT.

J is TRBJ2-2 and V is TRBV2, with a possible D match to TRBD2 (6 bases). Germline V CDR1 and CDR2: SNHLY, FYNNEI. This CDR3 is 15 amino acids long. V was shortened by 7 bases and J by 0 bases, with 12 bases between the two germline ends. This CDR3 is CASKAGRTNTGELFF. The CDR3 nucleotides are TGTGCCAGCAAGGCGGGACGCACGAACACCGGGGAGCTGTTTTTT. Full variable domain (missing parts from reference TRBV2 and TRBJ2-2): EPEVTQTPSHQVTQMGQEVILRCVPISNHLYFYWYRQILGQKVEFLVSFYNNEISEKSEIFDDQFSVERPDGSNFTLKIRSTKLEDSAMYFCASKAGRTNTGELFFGEGSRLTVL.

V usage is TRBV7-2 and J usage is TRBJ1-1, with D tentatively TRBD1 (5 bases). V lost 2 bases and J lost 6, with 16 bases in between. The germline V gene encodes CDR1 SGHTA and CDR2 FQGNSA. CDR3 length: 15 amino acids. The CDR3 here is CASSLQGVLMSEAFF. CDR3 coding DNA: TGTGCCAGCAGCTTACAGGGTGTTCTAATGTCTGAAGCTTTCTTT.

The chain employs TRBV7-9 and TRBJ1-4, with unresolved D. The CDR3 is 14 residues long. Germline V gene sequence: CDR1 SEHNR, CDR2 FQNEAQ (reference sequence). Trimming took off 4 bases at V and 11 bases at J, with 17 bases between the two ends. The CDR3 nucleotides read TGTGCCAGCAGCTCCCCGGGGAAAGATTTGAAACTGTTTTTT. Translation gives CASSSPGKDLKLFF.

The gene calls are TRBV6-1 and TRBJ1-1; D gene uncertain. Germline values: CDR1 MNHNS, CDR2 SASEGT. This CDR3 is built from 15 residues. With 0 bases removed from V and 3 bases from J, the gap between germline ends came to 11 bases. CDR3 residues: CASSEAPGGDTEAFF. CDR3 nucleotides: TGTGCCAGCAGTGAAGCTCCCGGAGGAGACACTGAAGCTTTCTTT.

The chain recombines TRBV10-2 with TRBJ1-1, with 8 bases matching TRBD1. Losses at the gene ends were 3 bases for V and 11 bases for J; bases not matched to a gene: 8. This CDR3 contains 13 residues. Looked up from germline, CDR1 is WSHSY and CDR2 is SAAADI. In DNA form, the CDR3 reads TGCGCCAGCAGTGAATCTCCGGACAGGGAGGCTTTCTTT. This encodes CASSESPDREAFF.

The CDR3 loop reads CASSSGGQGGNQPQHF. Here the CDR3 DNA reads TGTGCCAGTAGTAGCGGAGGGCAGGGGGGCAATCAGCCCCAGCATTTT. This chain joins TRBV19 and TRBJ1-5, with 7 nucleotides matching TRBD1. The CDR3 covers 16 residues. In germline, CDR1 is LNHDA, CDR2 SQIVND (reference sequence). Losses at the gene ends were 4 bases for V and 2 bases for J; bases not matched to a gene: 8.

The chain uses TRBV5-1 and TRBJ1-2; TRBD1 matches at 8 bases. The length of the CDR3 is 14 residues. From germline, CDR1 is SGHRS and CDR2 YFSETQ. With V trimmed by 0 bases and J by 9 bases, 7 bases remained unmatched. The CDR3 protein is CASSLGQGTISYTF. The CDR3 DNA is TGCGCCAGCAGCTTGGGACAGGGGACTATCAGCTACACCTTC.

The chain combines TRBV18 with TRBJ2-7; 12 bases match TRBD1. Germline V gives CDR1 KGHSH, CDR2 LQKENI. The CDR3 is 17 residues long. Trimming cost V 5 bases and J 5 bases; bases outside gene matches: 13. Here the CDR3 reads CASSSLSWDRGQDEQYF. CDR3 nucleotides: TGTGCCAGCTCATCGCTTTCCTGGGACAGGGGGCAAGACGAGCAGTACTTC.